Following are 27 T cell receptor beta chains from one sample sequenced in a study of blood T cell repertoires in COVID-19. Using immunoSEQ multiplex PCR, the repertoire was profiled, and TCRdb retains in-frame clones only, with some absent. The data show 130,000 to 150,000 clones, 87% seen once. Material: PBMCs or T cells enriched from blood (not recorded which). The receptors stem from a woman aged 40 to 50 who had been exposed to COVID-19.

This rearrangement joins TRBV6-2 or TRBV6-3 to TRBJ2-1, with TRBD2 matching 9 bases. J lost 3 bases, V lost 3 bases, and 9 bases had no gene match. Germline assignment: CDR1 MNHEY and CDR2 SVGEGT. The CDR3 covers 17 residues. CDR3 sequence reads: CASSYTGLALVYNEQFF. CDR3 in DNA: TGTGCCAGCAGTTATACCGGACTAGCGCTCGTCTACAATGAGCAGTTCTTC.

The rearrangement links TRBV7-8 to TRBJ2-1; 7 nucleotides align to TRBD2. CDR1 is SGHVS, CDR2 FQNEAQ, per germline. The J segment lost 3 bases and the V segment lost 1 base, leaving 0 bases of the junction unmatched. The CDR3 length is 14 residues. CDR3 DNA: TGTGCCAGCAGCTTAGGGACTAGCTACAATGAGCAGTTCTTC. Translation: CASSLGTSYNEQFF.

CDR3 sequence (DNA): TGTGCCAGCAGCGCTTGGGACACAGCCTACGAGCAGTACTTC. This sequence encodes CASSAWDTAYEQYF. The V gene is TRBV9, the J gene TRBJ2-7, with D perhaps matching TRBD1 (6 bases). Germline V gene data show CDR1 as SGDLS and CDR2 as YYNGEE. Trimming shortened V by 3 bases and J by 2 bases, and 12 bases separated the two germline ends. The CDR3 covers 14 residues.

This chain joins TRBV29-1 and TRBJ1-1, with D perhaps TRBD1 (5 bases). Per germline, CDR1 SQVTM and CDR2 ANQGSEA. V was pared by 6 bases and J by 6 bases, with 11 bases between. This CDR3 region has 11 residues. CDR3 nucleotide sequence: TGCAGCGTGGATCAGGGCCCTGAAGCTTTCTTT. Its translation: CSVDQGPEAFF. The full variable domain, rest sourced from reference TRBV29-1 and TRBJ1-1, is SAVISQKPSRDICQRGTSLTIQCQVDSQVTMMFWYRQQPGQSLTLIATANQGSEATYESGFVIDKFPISRPNLTFSTLTVSNMSPEDSSIYLCSVDQGPEAFFGQGTRLTVV.

This rearrangement joins TRBV25-1 to TRBJ1-5; 8 bases agree with TRBD1. Per germline, CDR1 MGHDK and CDR2 SYGVNS. This CDR3 is 15 amino acids long. After removal of 5 bases from V and 3 bases from J, the junction contained 6 bases not matched to a gene. In DNA, the CDR3 is TGTGCCAGCAGTCAGGGGGCCACCGCCAATCAGCCCCAGCATTTT. As protein: CASSQGATANQPQHF.

The chain uses TRBV12-3 or TRBV12-4 and TRBJ1-1; 9 nucleotides line up with TRBD1. This CDR3 region has 13 residues. The ends lost 6 bases at V and 6 bases at J; junction bases unmatched: 5. CDR3 loop: CASSRDREAEAFF. The DNA of the CDR3 is TGTGCCAGCAGCCGGGACAGGGAAGCTGAAGCTTTCTTT.

The chain joins TRBV11-2 to TRBJ1-3, with D unresolved. This CDR3 is 11 amino acids long. Trimming shortened V by 3 bases and J by 10 bases, and 7 bases separated the two germline ends. Germline V gene lookup returns CDR1 SGHAT and CDR2 FQNNGV. Here the CDR3 reads CASSFGQTIYF. The CDR3 nucleotides read TGTGCCAGCAGCTTTGGGCAGACCATATATTTT.

This rearrangement joins TRBV9 to TRBJ2-1; D is ambiguous. V gave up 0 bases and J gave up 4 bases, with 5 bases separating them. Germline-derived CDR1 and CDR2 are SGDLS and YYNGEE. The CDR3 contains 13 residues. The CDR3 nucleotides are TGTGCCAGCAGCGTAGCGAGTTACAATGAGCAGTTCTTC. It specifies CASSVASYNEQFF.

The genes are TRBV6-5 and TRBJ1-5; the match to TRBD1 covers 8 bases. V lost 6 bases and J lost 6; bases outside the gene matches: 10. Germline V gene lookup returns CDR1 MNHEY and CDR2 SVGAGI. This CDR3 has 15 amino acids. CDR3 sequence reads: CASRTTGEGRQPQHF. CDR3 coding DNA: TGTGCCAGCAGGACGACAGGGGAGGGACGTCAGCCCCAGCATTTT.

This chain uses TRBV7-2 with TRBJ2-3; 11 nucleotides match TRBD1. The J segment lost 4 bases and the V segment lost 5 bases, leaving 5 bases of the junction unmatched. The germline CDR1 and CDR2 sequences are SGHTA and FQGNSA. CDR3 length: 15 residues. In DNA, the CDR3 is TGTGCCAGCAGCCTGGGACAGGGGGGAGCAGATACGCAGTATTTT. This sequence encodes CASSLGQGGADTQYF.

This rearrangement joins TRBV6-4 to TRBJ1-5, with no clear D. V was pared by 6 bases and J by 4 bases, with 13 bases between. The CDR3 is 14 amino acids. CDR1 and CDR2 (germline): MRHNA, SNTAGT. CDR3 region: CASSLDGKNQPQHF. The DNA for the CDR3 is TGTGCCAGCAGCCTGGACGGGAAGAATCAGCCCCAGCATTTT.

The rearrangement uses TRBV7-2 and TRBJ2-7; weak D call: TRBD2 (7 bases). Trimming stripped 0 bases from V and 3 bases from J, with 15 bases between. Germline V gene data show CDR1 as SGHTA and CDR2 as FQGNSA. The CDR3 consists of 16 residues. The CDR3 region is CASSLARGGFIYEQYF. The CDR3 DNA follows: TGTGCCAGCAGCTTAGCGCGCGGGGGCTTTATCTACGAGCAGTACTTC. Filled out from reference TRBV7-2 and TRBJ2-7, the complete variable domain reads GAGVSQSPSNKVTEKGKDVELRCDPISGHTALYWYRQSLGQGLEFLIYFQGNSAPDKSGLPSDRFSAERTGGSVSTLTIQRTQQEDSAVYLCASSLARGGFIYEQYFGPGTRLTVT.

V usage is TRBV6-1 and J usage is TRBJ2-7; 9 nucleotides align to TRBD1. The CDR3 is 14 residues long. V lost 3 bases, J lost 4 bases, and 4 bases stayed unmatched. In germline, CDR1 is MNHNS, CDR2 SASEGT. The CDR3 nucleotides read TGTGCCAGCAGTGACATCGGACAGGGGTACGAGCAGTACTTC. Its translation: CASSDIGQGYEQYF.

This chain joins TRBV9 and TRBJ2-1, with 9 bases lining up with TRBD1. With V trimmed by 6 bases and J by 8 bases, 9 bases remained unmatched. In germline, CDR1 is SGDLS, CDR2 YYNGEE. The CDR3 sequence is 14 residues long. CDR3 residues: CASTTGTGTYEQFF. In DNA, the CDR3 is TGTGCCAGCACCACCGGGACAGGGACTTATGAGCAGTTCTTC.

This chain joins TRBV27 and TRBJ2-2; a weak D match, TRBD1 (5 bases). Trimming removed 6 bases from V and 1 base from J, with 9 bases in between. Germline values: CDR1 MNHEY, CDR2 SMNVEV (reference sequence). The CDR3 is made up of 14 amino acids. CDR3 nucleotides: TGTGCCAGCAGACTGACAGAGAACACCGGGGAGCTGTTTTTT. It encodes CASRLTENTGELFF.

This clone was detected only once. This rearrangement joins TRBV25-1 to TRBJ2-3, with D possibly matching TRBD1 (7 bases). CDR1 is MGHDK and CDR2 is SYGVNS in the germline V gene. There are 13 residues in the CDR3. Between the trimmed V and J ends, which lost 4 bases and 6 bases, there was a span of 11 bases. In DNA, the CDR3 is TGTGCCAGCAGTGTATCAGGGGGGGATACGCAGTATTTT. Translation gives CASSVSGGDTQYF.

The chain links TRBV20-1 to TRBJ1-1; D remains unclear. Trimming stripped 3 bases from V and 0 bases from J, with 14 bases between. Germline CDR1 is DFQATT and CDR2 is SNEGSKA (reference sequence). The CDR3 extends over 15 amino acids. This CDR3 is CSASWAAMMNTEAFF. CDR3 DNA sequence: TGCAGTGCTAGTTGGGCAGCTATGATGAACACTGAAGCTTTCTTT.

J is TRBJ2-2 and V is TRBV6-2 or TRBV6-3; D uncertain. The CDR3 is 14 amino acids. CDR1 MNHEY and CDR2 SVGEGT come from the germline V gene. V was clipped by 3 bases and J by 4 bases, with 9 bases between them. The CDR3 loop is CASSYGGSTGELFF. The CDR3 DNA reads TGTGCCAGCAGTTATGGCGGCAGCACCGGGGAGCTGTTTTTT.

This clone has a single count. The chain is built from TRBV9 and TRBJ2-7, with 12 bases fitting TRBD2. V gave up 2 bases and J gave up 3 bases; unmatched junction bases: 6. This CDR3 contains 16 residues. Germline CDR1 reads SGDLS; CDR2 reads YYNGEE. For the CDR3, the DNA is TGTGCCAGCAGCGTGGCTAGCGGGGGGGGTAACTACGAGCAGTACTTC. It yields the protein CASSVASGGGNYEQYF.

The chain links TRBV7-3 to TRBJ2-2, with D possibly TRBD1 on 7 matching bases. V was shortened by 5 bases and J by 7 bases, with 17 bases between the two germline ends. Germline values: CDR1 SGHTA, CDR2 FQGTGA. The CDR3 is made up of 15 amino acids. CDR3 amino acids: CASSPPRQGGGELFF. DNA of the CDR3: TGTGCCAGCAGCCCGCCGAGACAGGGAGGCGGGGAGCTGTTTTTT.

The chain carries TRBV7-2 and TRBJ2-7, with 8 bases matching TRBD2. Unmatched junction bases numbered 5, after V lost 0 bases and J lost 1 base. The germline V gene has CDR1 SGHTA and CDR2 FQGNSA. CDR3 length: 16 amino acids. The CDR3 DNA sequence: TGTGCCAGCAGCTTAGCTCCGGGACTAGGGTCCTACGAGCAGTACTTC. The encoded protein is CASSLAPGLGSYEQYF.

The V and J genes are TRBV7-9 and TRBJ1-2; 7 positions agree with TRBD1. Germline CDR1 reads SEHNR; CDR2 reads FQNEAQ (reference sequence). The trim removed 1 base at V and 4 bases at J, leaving 3 bases unmatched. The CDR3 covers 14 residues. The CDR3 DNA reads as TGTGCCAGCAGCTTAGAAGGGGGCGGCTATGGCTACACCTTC. Translating gives CASSLEGGGYGYTF.

The V call is TRBV28, the J call TRBJ1-5; D might be TRBD1 (6 bases). The CDR3 is 17 amino acids. CDR1 and CDR2 (germline): MDHEN, SYDVKM. Trimming cost V 4 bases and J 1 base, with 17 bases left between them. For the CDR3, the DNA is TGTGCCAGCAGTTGGGGACAAAGAGGAAACAGCAATCAGCCCCAGCATTTT. It specifies CASSWGQRGNSNQPQHF.

The gene calls are TRBV19 and TRBJ2-7; 10 bases align to TRBD1. CDR1 and CDR2 (germline): LNHDA, SQIVND (reference sequence). With 7 bases clipped from V and 3 bases from J, the junction kept 6 bases outside the gene matches. The CDR3 has 14 residues. The CDR3 coding sequence is TGTGCCAGTACTCCCGGGACAGGGGACTACGAGCAGTACTTC. Translation gives CASTPGTGDYEQYF.

The chain links TRBV21-1 to TRBJ2-6; the tabulated D call, TRBD1, remains unverified against the DNA. TRBV21-1 is listed as a pseudogene. This CDR3 is built from 19 residues. CDR3 region: CASSKVTGTLFSGANVLTF. The DNA for the CDR3 is TGTGCCAGCAGCAAAGTAACAGGGACCCTCTTCTCTGGGGCCAACGTCCTGACTTTC.

The genes are TRBV6-2 or TRBV6-3 and TRBJ2-5; maybe TRBD2 (6 bases). The CDR3 loop spans 17 amino acids. Trimming stripped 0 bases from V and 5 bases from J, with 19 bases between. Germline values: CDR1 MNHEY, CDR2 SVGEGT. CDR3 coding DNA: TGTGCCAGCAGTTACTCGAATCCGGGAGTCACGGAGGAGACCCAGTACTTC. This codes for CASSYSNPGVTEETQYF.

The chain links TRBV6-4 to TRBJ2-7, with 7 bases matching TRBD2. This CDR3 contains 16 residues. Trimming removed 6 bases from V and 0 bases from J; junction bases left unmatched: 11. CDR1 MRHNA and CDR2 SNTAGT come from the germline V gene. The CDR3 DNA reads TGTGCCAGCAGGCGACGCGGGCTAGCGGTCTCCTACGAGCAGTACTTC. Translation gives CASRRRGLAVSYEQYF.